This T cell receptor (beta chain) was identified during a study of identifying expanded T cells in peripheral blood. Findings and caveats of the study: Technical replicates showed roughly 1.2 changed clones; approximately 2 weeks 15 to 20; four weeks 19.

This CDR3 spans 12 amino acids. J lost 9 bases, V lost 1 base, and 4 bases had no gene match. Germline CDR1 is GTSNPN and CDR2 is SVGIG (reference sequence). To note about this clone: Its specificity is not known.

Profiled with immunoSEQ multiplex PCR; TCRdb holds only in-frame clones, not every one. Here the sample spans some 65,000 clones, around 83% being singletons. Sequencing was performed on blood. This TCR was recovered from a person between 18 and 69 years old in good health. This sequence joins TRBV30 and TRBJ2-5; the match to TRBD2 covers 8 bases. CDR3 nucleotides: TGTGCCTGGAGTGCCTTCGGGGGGGCCCAGTACTTC. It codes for CAWSAFGGAQYF.